This passage covers 5 T cell receptor beta chains from one sample sequenced in a study of OX40 agonist ivuxolimab in advanced cancers. The method was immunoSEQ multiplex PCR; TCRdb's version includes in-frame clones alone and lacks a portion of them. The repertoire holds 50,000 to 65,000 clones, with about nine tenths as singletons. This sample comprised CD4+ or CD8+ T cells sorted from blood, obtained in a trial of the OX40 agonist ivuxolimab. The source of these receptors is an adult with an advanced solid tumor such as melanoma, head and neck, liver or kidney cancer.

The V and J genes are TRBV11-3 and TRBJ2-3; D possibly corresponds to TRBD2 (5 bases). CDR1 and CDR2 from the germline V gene are SGHNT and YENEEA. The V end lost 3 bases, the J end lost 4 bases, and 8 bases lay between the germline ends. CDR3 length: 13 residues. The CDR3 DNA reads as TGTGCCAGCAGCTTTCGGGATCCAGATACGCAGTATTTT. As protein: CASSFRDPDTQYF.

This sequence joins TRBV7-8 and TRBJ1-2; D is unresolved. Germline CDR1 and CDR2: SGHVS and FQNEAQ. V was trimmed by 4 bases and J by 8 bases, leaving 20 bases between them. CDR3 length: 15 residues. CDR3 region: CASSSNVAGPGGYTF. The CDR3 DNA follows: TGTGCCAGCAGCTCAAATGTCGCTGGGCCAGGAGGCTACACCTTC.

CDR3 in amino acids: CASSHRGKSYEQYF. The CDR3 nucleotides read TGTGCCAGCAGCCACAGGGGGAAGTCCTACGAGCAGTACTTC. The rearrangement uses TRBV7-9 and TRBJ2-7; 8 positions agree with TRBD1. This CDR3 has 14 residues. V lost 5 bases to trimming and J lost 1 base; unmatched junction nucleotides: 4. Germline V gene sequence: CDR1 SEHNR, CDR2 FQNEAQ (reference sequence).

The V and J genes are TRBV13 and TRBJ1-1; D perhaps matches TRBD1 (5 bases). The CDR3 is made up of 13 amino acids. Germline-derived CDR1 and CDR2 are PRHDT and FYEKMQ (reference sequence). With 2 bases removed from V and 4 bases from J, the gap between germline ends came to 8 bases. The CDR3 here is CASSLQQATEAFF. DNA of the CDR3: TGTGCCAGCAGCTTACAACAGGCCACTGAAGCTTTCTTT.

The DNA of the CDR3 is TGTGCCAGCAGCGTAGATACGGTTTTCACAGATACGCAGTATTTT. The encoded protein is CASSVDTVFTDTQYF. This rearrangement joins TRBV9 to TRBJ2-3, with unresolved D. Trimming left V 0 bases short and J 2 bases short, with 10 bases between. Germline V gene data show CDR1 as SGDLS and CDR2 as YYNGEE. The CDR3 spans 15 residues.